The 29 T cell receptor beta chains below come from one sample, sequenced in a study of a mutant IDH1 vaccine in newly diagnosed glioma (dated by TCRdb to the early 2020s). The library was made by the immunoSEQ multiplex PCR assay. TCRdb took over this immuneACCESS table, retaining in-frame rearrangements with V and J assigned. Such tables are incomplete; in checked studies, under half of the missing clones stem from an unresolved V gene, and the remainder is unexplained. This sample holds about 88,000 clones; around 80% were observed only once. Jointly, the top ten make up around 5% of the sample. The time point label, read with the paper, signifies: baseline, week 1 (first vaccination visit). The treatment or condition label for this specimen denotes: pre-vaccination baseline after standard-of-care therapy. This sample comprised PBMCs, obtained from a glioma patient treated with radiotherapy, temozolomide or both. The receptors were sampled from a man aged 35-49 years with glioma. Some clones in this sample may be carry-over from other donors' samples.

This chain uses TRBV6-6 with TRBJ1-2; 12 positions agree with TRBD1. Trimming cost V 6 bases and J 3 bases; bases outside gene matches: 8. Germline V CDR1 and CDR2: MNHNY, SVGAGI (reference sequence). There are 16 residues in the CDR3. CDR3 sequence: CASRNAGTGGDYGYTF. DNA for the CDR3: TGTGCCAGCAGAAATGCCGGGACAGGGGGCGACTATGGCTACACCTTC.

Only one count was recorded for this clone. The rearrangement uses TRBV5-1 and TRBJ2-7, with a tentative D call TRBD2 (5 bases). Germline V gives CDR1 SGHRS, CDR2 YFSETQ. Between the trimmed V and J ends, which lost 1 base and 7 bases, there was a span of 12 bases. The length of the CDR3 is 13 residues. The CDR3 sequence is CASSLKGGGEQYF. The CDR3, as DNA: TGCGCCAGCAGCTTGAAAGGAGGAGGAGAGCAGTACTTC.

On this clone itself: The junction departs from germline at one end; a sequencing error may be responsible. The chain recombines TRBV19 with TRBJ1-3, with TRBD1 matching over 9 bases. From germline, CDR1 is LNHDA and CDR2 SQIVND (reference sequence). CDR3 size: 14 residues. Here the CDR3 reads CASSLDRGGTTIYF. For the CDR3, the DNA is TGTGCCAGTAGTCTGGACAGGGGAGGAACCACCATATATTTT.

V and J are TRBV7-9 and TRBJ1-6; no reliable D call. Germline-derived CDR1 and CDR2 are SEHNR and FQNEAQ (reference sequence). This CDR3 contains 16 residues. With 6 bases removed from V and 0 bases from J, the gap between germline ends came to 12 bases. Here the CDR3 reads CASRKTTSSYNSPLHF. DNA for the CDR3: TGTGCCAGCAGAAAAACTACGTCCTCCTATAATTCACCCCTCCACTTT.

This clone has just a few counts. The chain carries TRBV2 and TRBJ1-1; 7 bases fit TRBD1. The CDR3 has 14 residues. The trim removed 7 bases at V and 6 bases at J, leaving 11 bases unmatched. Looked up from germline, CDR1 is SNHLY and CDR2 is FYNNEI. Here the CDR3 DNA reads TGTGCCAGCACCCGACCAGGGGGTGGATCTGAAGCTTTCTTT. It encodes CASTRPGGGSEAFF.

The V gene is TRBV19, the J gene TRBJ1-2; no clear D gene. Between the trimmed V and J ends, which lost 1 base and 0 bases, there was a span of 6 bases. This CDR3 is 14 amino acids long. CDR1 LNHDA and CDR2 SQIVND come from the germline V gene (reference sequence). As DNA, the CDR3 is TGTGCCAGTAGTATAGTGGGCGCTAACTATGGCTACACCTTC. This gives the protein CASSIVGANYGYTF.

The chain employs TRBV9 and TRBJ1-6; D is ambiguous. With 8 bases removed from V and 3 bases from J, the gap between germline ends came to 12 bases. This CDR3 spans 14 amino acids. CDR1 is SGDLS, CDR2 YYNGEE, per germline. CDR3 nucleotide sequence: TGTGCCAGGAAAGTCGGGTTCTATAATTCACCCCTCCACTTT. Residues: CARKVGFYNSPLHF.

The chain has TRBV29-1 and TRBJ2-3; no clear D gene. This CDR3 spans 13 amino acids. V was trimmed by 3 bases and J by 4 bases, leaving 11 bases between them. Germline assignment: CDR1 SQVTM and CDR2 ANQGSEA. In DNA form, the CDR3 reads TGCAGCGTTGAGAAGGGAAAAGCAGATACGCAGTATTTT. Translated, it gives CSVEKGKADTQYF.

The gene calls are TRBV5-1 and TRBJ2-3; D is possibly TRBD2 (5 bases). CDR1 and CDR2 (germline): SGHRS, YFSETQ. The CDR3 length is 14 residues. Trimming shortened V by 4 bases and J by 2 bases, and 11 bases separated the two germline ends. The chain's CDR3 is CASSQPGITDTQYF. The CDR3 nucleotides read TGCGCCAGCAGCCAACCGGGAATCACAGATACGCAGTATTTT.

V usage is TRBV10-3 and J usage is TRBJ1-1, with D perhaps matching TRBD1 (5 bases). This CDR3 spans 13 amino acids. Germline CDR1 ENHRY, CDR2 SYGVKD. The V end was cut by 7 bases, the J end by 6 bases, with 15 bases between. The CDR3: CAITNEGTAEAFF. The CDR3, as DNA: TGTGCCATCACTAACGAGGGGACCGCTGAAGCTTTCTTT.

The rearrangement uses TRBV5-6 and TRBJ1-1; TRBD1 matches at 7 bases. The CDR3 runs 15 residues. Germline V gene lookup returns CDR1 SGHDT and CDR2 YYEEEE. With 1 base clipped from V and 3 bases from J, the junction kept 6 bases outside the gene matches. CDR3: CASSLYGTEYTEAFF. CDR3 sequence (DNA): TGTGCCAGCAGCTTGTATGGGACAGAGTACACTGAAGCTTTCTTT.

A remark on this clone: One end of the junction does not line up with germline, which may come from a read error. The chain links TRBV29-1 to TRBJ1-2; D is uncertain. Per the germline V gene, CDR1 is SQVTM and CDR2 is ANQGSEA. CDR3 size: 11 residues. Here the CDR3 reads CSVEGGRGYTF. The CDR3 DNA follows: TGCAGCGTCGAAGGTGGTCGGGGCTACACCTTC.

This chain connects TRBV2 to TRBJ1-1; D not resolved. V gave up 1 base and J gave up 2 bases, with 8 bases separating them. This CDR3 has 14 amino acids. Germline CDR1 SNHLY, CDR2 FYNNEI. CDR3 protein: CASSEEDANTEAFF. CDR3 nucleotide sequence: TGTGCCAGCAGTGAAGAGGACGCCAACACTGAAGCTTTCTTT.

This clone was seen just once. The chain is built from TRBV2 and TRBJ2-3, with 10 positions matching TRBD2. The V and J ends lost 6 bases and 4 bases, in that order; junction bases with no gene match: 7. Germline V CDR1 and CDR2: SNHLY, FYNNEI. This CDR3 contains 15 residues. CDR3 amino acids: CASRKERGGADTQYF. CDR3 nucleotide sequence: TGTGCCAGCAGGAAGGAGCGGGGGGGCGCAGATACGCAGTATTTT. Variable domain in full (rest from reference TRBV2 and TRBJ2-3): EPEVTQTPSHQVTQMGQEVILRCVPISNHLYFYWYRQILGQKVEFLVSFYNNEISEKSEIFDDQFSVERPDGSNFTLKIRSTKLEDSAMYFCASRKERGGADTQYFGPGTRLTVL.

The chain joins TRBV4-2 to TRBJ1-2; D may be TRBD1 (5 bases). The CDR3 sequence is 15 residues long. Between the trimmed V and J ends, which lost 0 bases and 6 bases, there was a span of 14 bases. Germline assignment: CDR1 LGHNA and CDR2 YNFKEQ. CDR3 nucleotide sequence: TGTGCCAGCAGCCAAGACGAGGGGATAAATAATGGCTACACCTTC. It codes for CASSQDEGINNGYTF.

The V call is TRBV14, the J call TRBJ1-2; D is ambiguous. CDR3 length: 13 residues. The V end lost 4 bases, the J end lost 6 bases, and 12 bases lay between the germline ends. Germline-derived CDR1 and CDR2 are SGHDN and FVKESK. Here the CDR3 reads CASSRGLGNGYTF. The CDR3 coding sequence is TGTGCCAGCAGCCGGGGTTTGGGCAATGGCTACACCTTC.

CDR3 protein: CASIPDGAPNYGYTF. In DNA, the CDR3 is TGTGCCAGCATTCCAGACGGCGCCCCTAACTATGGCTACACCTTC. This chain joins TRBV2 and TRBJ1-2; D gene uncertain. Germline V gene lookup returns CDR1 SNHLY and CDR2 FYNNEI. V lost 7 bases, J lost 0 bases, and 15 bases lay in between. The CDR3 loop spans 15 amino acids.

For the CDR3, the DNA is TGTGCCAGCAGACAACCCGCTAGCGGGGGTGAGACCCAGTACTTC. Translated, it gives CASRQPASGGETQYF. The rearrangement uses TRBV6-5 and TRBJ2-5; 10 nucleotides match TRBD2. This CDR3 contains 15 residues. V was pared by 6 bases and J by 5 bases, with 9 bases of the junction left unmatched. CDR1 and CDR2 from the germline V gene are MNHEY and SVGAGI.

The gene calls are TRBV10-3 and TRBJ2-1; D may be TRBD1 (5 bases). The CDR3 has 14 amino acids. Germline V gene lookup returns CDR1 ENHRY and CDR2 SYGVKD. Trimming stripped 8 bases from V and 2 bases from J, with 13 bases between. The CDR3 loop is CAISREGAYNEQFF. The CDR3 DNA reads TGTGCCATCTCCCGTGAAGGGGCCTACAATGAGCAGTTCTTC.

This clone is large in the sample. V and J are TRBV15 and TRBJ2-5; 7 nucleotides agree with TRBD2. In germline, CDR1 is LNHNV, CDR2 YYDKDF (reference sequence). This CDR3 has 13 amino acids. V was clipped by 4 bases and J by 4 bases; unmatched bases: 3. CDR3 region: CATSMIAGETQYF. As DNA, the CDR3 is TGTGCCACCAGCATGATAGCGGGAGAGACCCAGTACTTC.

This clone has at least ten counts. The V call is TRBV15, the J call TRBJ1-3, with D tentatively TRBD1 (6 bases). CDR1 and CDR2 (germline): LNHNV, YYDKDF (reference sequence). The V end lost 1 base, the J end lost 0 bases, and 10 bases lay between the germline ends. This CDR3 contains 16 residues. This CDR3 reads CATSRAQGPSGNTIYF. The CDR3 nucleotides read TGTGCCACCAGCAGAGCTCAGGGGCCCTCTGGAAACACCATATATTTT.

There are many counts of this clone. The gene calls are TRBV2 and TRBJ1-1; 8 bases align to TRBD1. Germline lookup yields CDR1 SNHLY and CDR2 FYNNEI. This CDR3 comprises 14 residues. V trimming: 5 bases; J trimming: 1 base; junction bases outside the gene matches: 3. The CDR3 loop is CASSPGTGNTEAFF. The CDR3, as DNA: TGTGCCAGCAGTCCCGGGACAGGGAACACTGAAGCTTTCTTT.

This clone was seen a single time. The CDR3 sequence: CASSRGGTGKTGELFF. Here the CDR3 DNA reads TGTGCCAGCAGTCGGGGGGGGACGGGGAAGACCGGGGAGCTGTTTTTT. The rearrangement links TRBV27 to TRBJ2-2; 8 nucleotides match TRBD2. CDR1 and CDR2 from the germline V gene are MNHEY and SMNVEV (reference sequence). The length of the CDR3 is 16 residues. Trimming at V came to 5 bases and at J to 5 bases, leaving 10 bases not matched to a gene.

The V gene is TRBV5-1, the J gene TRBJ2-5, with 16 bases that match TRBD2. With 4 bases clipped from V and 5 bases from J, the junction kept 5 bases outside the gene matches. The CDR3 sequence is 16 residues long. The germline V gene has CDR1 SGHRS and CDR2 YFSETQ. CDR3 DNA: TGCGCCAGCAGCCTAGGGACTAGCGGGGGGGACGAGACCCAGTACTTC. It yields the protein CASSLGTSGGDETQYF.

The rearrangement links TRBV29-1 to TRBJ1-2, with TRBD1 identical over 7 bases. Germline CDR1 reads SQVTM; CDR2 reads ANQGSEA. V lost 4 bases to trimming and J lost 2 bases; unmatched junction nucleotides: 4. CDR3 length: 13 amino acids. The CDR3 DNA reads TGCAGCGTTGGACAGGGCGAAAACTATGGCTACACCTTC. Its translation is CSVGQGENYGYTF.

The V gene is TRBV2, the J gene TRBJ1-3; D gene uncertain. The CDR3 runs 10 residues. Trimming pared 7 bases from V and 3 bases from J, leaving 1 base between. Germline-derived CDR1 and CDR2 are SNHLY and FYNNEI. CDR3 DNA: TGTGCCAGCATTGGAAACACCATATATTTT. Its protein is CASIGNTIYF. The full variable domain, completed using reference TRBV2 and TRBJ1-3, is EPEVTQTPSHQVTQMGQEVILRCVPISNHLYFYWYRQILGQKVEFLVSFYNNEISEKSEIFDDQFSVERPDGSNFTLKIRSTKLEDSAMYFCASIGNTIYFGEGSWLTVV.

V gene TRBV7-9 combines with J gene TRBJ1-2, with D hard to call. The CDR3 length is 15 residues. Trimming shortened V by 4 bases and J by 0 bases, and 12 bases separated the two germline ends. The germline gives CDR1 SEHNR, CDR2 FQNEAQ (reference sequence). The CDR3 DNA reads TGTGCCAGCAGCTCCGCCGTCGCCGCTAACTATGGCTACACCTTC. It translates to CASSSAVAANYGYTF. The full variable domain, completed using reference TRBV7-9 and TRBJ1-2, is DTGVSQNPRHKITKRGQNVTFRCDPISEHNRLYWYRQTLGQGPEFLTYFQNEAQLEKSRLLSDRFSAERPKGSFSTLEIQRTEQGDSAMYLCASSSAVAANYGYTFGSGTRLTVV.

The chain employs TRBV6-1 and TRBJ2-1; 7 positions match TRBD2. The ends lost 6 bases at V and 3 bases at J; junction bases unmatched: 8. The CDR3 has 15 residues. Germline V gene lookup returns CDR1 MNHNS and CDR2 SASEGT. The CDR3 protein is CASSVAGVNYNEQFF. CDR3 nucleotide sequence: TGTGCCAGCAGCGTGGCGGGGGTCAACTACAATGAGCAGTTCTTC.

The rearrangement joins TRBV9 to TRBJ2-3, with 11 nucleotides matching TRBD2. CDR3 length: 16 amino acids. Germline trimming cut 0 bases from V and 2 bases from J; bases unmatched to any gene: 2. Germline-derived CDR1 and CDR2 are SGDLS and YYNGEE. CDR3 region: CASSVASGGSTDTQYF. In nucleotides, the CDR3 is TGTGCCAGCAGCGTAGCTAGCGGGGGGTCCACAGATACGCAGTATTTT.